These T cell receptor beta chains were read from a single sample in a study of T-cell reconstitution after alpha-beta-depleted transplantation in children. Using its own MiXCR run on the PCR reads, TCRdb lists one record per CDR3 protein. Of approximately 97,000 distinct CDR3 sequences listed, around 6% are singletons. The sequences come from PBMCs, mostly from graft donor cells, collected 60 days after TCRalphabeta/CD19-depleted stem cell transplant. Receptors were obtained from a female patient aged 2-15 years who had a stem cell transplant for Fanconi anemia, so the T cells may come from the graft donor. The CDR3 runs from the conserved cysteine through the conserved F or W. A D gene is named only where the DNA matches it firmly. Clone size is not always given. Where it is, it says once, few, many or a class for expanded clones.

TRBD2 TRBJ2-3 many TRBV20-1 TGCAGTGCCCCCAGCGGGGGGCCTCCCACAGATACGCAGTATTTT CSAPSGGPPTDTQYF
TRBD2 TRBJ2-5 few TRBV18 TGTGCCAGCTCACCACCCGGGAGGGCCGAGACCCAGTACTTC CASSPPGRAETQYF
TRBD1 TRBJ1-5 many TRBV28 TGTGCCAGCAGTAAGACTTCAGGGGGCCGGCAGCCCCAGCATTTT CASSKTSGGRQPQHF
TRBD2 TRBJ2-2 many TRBV24-1 TGTGCCACCAGTGACACGGGACTAGCGGGGCTGTCCGGGGAGCTGTTTTTT CATSDTGLAGLSGELFF
. TRBJ1-2 many TRBV7-8 TGTGCCAGCAGCTTAGTACCCGAGGGAGGCTACACCTTC CASSLVPEGGYTF
. TRBJ2-3 many TRBV6-2/TRBV6-3 TGTGCCAGCAGCGGACTAAAAGATACGCAGTATTTT CASSGLKDTQYF
. TRBJ2-7 many TRBV27 TGTGCCAGCACGGGCCAGGGGCGTTACGAGCAGTACTTC CASTGQGRYEQYF
. TRBJ2-5 . TRBV5-1 TGCGCCAGCAGCTGGGCCAGCGCCGTGAAAGAGACCCAGTACTTC CASSWASAVKETQYF
. TRBJ1-5 few TRBV7-2 TGTGCCAGCAGCTTAGACATCAAGGGTTTTCAGCCCCAGCATTTT CASSLDIKGFQPQHF
TRBD2 TRBJ2-5 few TRBV12-3/TRBV12-4 TGTGCCAGCAGTCCCACCCGGACTAGCGGGGGGTCCCAAGAGACCCAGTACTTC CASSPTRTSGGSQETQYF
TRBD2 TRBJ2-1 many TRBV24-1 TGTGCCACCAGTGATTTCCCTAGCGGGGTGGATGAGCAGTTCTTC CATSDFPSGVDEQFF
. TRBJ2-2 . TRBV30 TGTGCCTGGAGTGTAGAACGAGGACCAGGGGACACCGGGGAGCTGTTTTTT CAWSVERGPGDTGELFF
. TRBJ2-5 . TRBV5-6 TGTGCCAGCAGCTTGGCTACATCGGGGCAGGTGGAGCAAGAGACCCAGTACTTC CASSLATSGQVEQETQYF
. TRBJ2-7 few TRBV2 TGTGCCAGCAGCCCAAGCCTCATGGGGCTAGCGTCCTACGAGCAGTACTTC CASSPSLMGLASYEQYF
. TRBJ2-2 many TRBV11-2 TGTGCCAGCAGCTTAAAGCTTTTCGGGGAGCTGTTTTTT CASSLKLFGELFF
. TRBJ2-7 many TRBV20-1 TGCAGTGCTAGAGATAACAGGGTTTCCTACGAGCAGTACTTC CSARDNRVSYEQYF
TRBD2 TRBJ2-3 many TRBV24-1 TGTGCCACCAGTGATTTGGCGCGGGGGGGTACGGGCACGCAGTATTTT CATSDLARGGTGTQYF
. TRBJ2-2 many TRBV27 TGTGCCAGCAGCCGGGCCGGGACTCCCGTCGGGGAGCTGTTTTTT CASSRAGTPVGELFF
TRBD1 TRBJ1-1 many TRBV27 TGTGCCAGCAGTTCAACGGACAGGGAAGCTTTCTTT CASSSTDREAFF
. TRBJ1-5 . TRBV20-1 TGCAGTGCTAGAGCCAGGACAGACAATCAGCCCCAGCATTTT CSARARTDNQPQHF
TRBD2 TRBJ2-1 many TRBV28 TGTGCCGGCAGACGGGGCGGGAGCAATGAGCAGTTCTTC CAGRRGGSNEQFF